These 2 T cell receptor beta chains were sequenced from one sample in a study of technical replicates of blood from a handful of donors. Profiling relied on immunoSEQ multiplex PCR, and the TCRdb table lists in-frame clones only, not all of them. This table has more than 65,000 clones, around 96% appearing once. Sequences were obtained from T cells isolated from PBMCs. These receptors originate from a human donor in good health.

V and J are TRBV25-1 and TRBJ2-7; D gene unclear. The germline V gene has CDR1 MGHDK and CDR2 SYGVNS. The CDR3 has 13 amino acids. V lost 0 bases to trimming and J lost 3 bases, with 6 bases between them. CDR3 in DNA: TGTGCCAGCAGTGAATACTACGGCTACGAGCAGTACTTC. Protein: CASSEYYGYEQYF.

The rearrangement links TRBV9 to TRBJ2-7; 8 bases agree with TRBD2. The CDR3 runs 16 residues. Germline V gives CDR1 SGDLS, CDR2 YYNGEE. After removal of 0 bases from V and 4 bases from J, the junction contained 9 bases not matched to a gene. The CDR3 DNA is TGTGCCAGCAGCGTAGGTGCGGGACTAGAGTTTTACGAGCAGTACTTC. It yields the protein CASSVGAGLEFYEQYF.